This TCR beta chain was obtained from a study of breast tumors, draining lymph nodes, adjacent tissues. Of note for this clonotype: Its antigen is unknown.

TCRdb passed the multiplex PCR reads through MiXCR, listing each CDR3 protein once. The sample holds about 21,000 distinct CDR3 sequences, about 38% seen once. Germline CDR1 reads KGHDR; CDR2 reads SFDVKD. The CDR3 has 17 amino acids. The J segment lost 5 bases and the V segment lost 3 bases, leaving 5 bases of the junction unmatched. Study observations and caveats: Data fit most tumor T cells coming from lymph node, expanding in tumor. The lymph node origin of tumor T cells was framed as consistent with a hypothesis, not demonstrated. Compared with lymph nodes, tumors were less diverse; compared with nontumor tissue, more. Compared with basal-like, luminal-like tumors shared significantly more repertoire with nontumor tissue.

The origin of this receptor is a female donor with breast cancer. Some clones in this sample may be carry-over from other donors' samples. V gene TRBV24-1 combines with J gene TRBJ2-3; 15 bases agree with TRBD2. The sample taken for sequencing was breast tumor tissue. The CDR3 bases are TGTGCCACCAGTGATCGTAGGACTAGCGGGAGGGTAGATACGCAGTATTTT. Protein sequence: CATSDRRTSGRVDTQYF.